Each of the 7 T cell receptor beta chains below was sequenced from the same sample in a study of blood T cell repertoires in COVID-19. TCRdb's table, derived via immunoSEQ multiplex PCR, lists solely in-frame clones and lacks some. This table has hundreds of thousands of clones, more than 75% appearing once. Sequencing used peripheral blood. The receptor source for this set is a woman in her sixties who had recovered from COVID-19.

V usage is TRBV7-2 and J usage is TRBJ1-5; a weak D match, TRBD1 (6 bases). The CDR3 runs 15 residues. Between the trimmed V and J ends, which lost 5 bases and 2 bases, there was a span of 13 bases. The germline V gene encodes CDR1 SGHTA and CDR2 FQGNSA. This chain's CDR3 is CASSTNRVGNQPQHF. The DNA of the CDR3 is TGTGCCAGCAGCACGAACAGGGTGGGCAATCAGCCCCAGCATTTT.

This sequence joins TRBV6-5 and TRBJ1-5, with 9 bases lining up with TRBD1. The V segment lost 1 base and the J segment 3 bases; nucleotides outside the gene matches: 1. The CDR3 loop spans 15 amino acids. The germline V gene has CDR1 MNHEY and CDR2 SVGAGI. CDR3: CASSYLQGANQPQHF. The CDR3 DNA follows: TGTGCCAGCAGTTACTTACAGGGGGCCAATCAGCCCCAGCATTTT.

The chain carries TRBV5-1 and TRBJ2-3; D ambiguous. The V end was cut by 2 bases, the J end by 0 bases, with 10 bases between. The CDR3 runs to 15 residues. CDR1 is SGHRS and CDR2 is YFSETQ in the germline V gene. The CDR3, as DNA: TGCGCCAGCAGCTTTGTCCCCGAGAGCACAGATACGCAGTATTTT. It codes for CASSFVPESTDTQYF.

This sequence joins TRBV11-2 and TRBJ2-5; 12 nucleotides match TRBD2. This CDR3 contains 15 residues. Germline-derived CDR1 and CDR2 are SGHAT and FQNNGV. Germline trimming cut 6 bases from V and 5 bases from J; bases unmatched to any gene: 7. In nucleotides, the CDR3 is TGTGCCAGCAGGCTAGCGGGGGGGCCTGAGGAGACCCAGTACTTC. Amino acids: CASRLAGGPEETQYF.

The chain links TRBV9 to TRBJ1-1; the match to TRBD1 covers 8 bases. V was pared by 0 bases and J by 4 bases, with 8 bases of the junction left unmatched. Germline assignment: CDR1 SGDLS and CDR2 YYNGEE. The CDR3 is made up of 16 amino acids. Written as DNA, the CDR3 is TGTGCCAGCAGCGTAGGGACAGGGAAGGATGTCACTGAAGCTTTCTTT. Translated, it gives CASSVGTGKDVTEAFF.

The CDR3: CASGPGGIGSPLHF. CDR3 nucleotides: TGTGCCAGTGGTCCAGGGGGCATAGGTTCACCCCTCCACTTT. The chain couples TRBV19 to TRBJ1-6; 8 bases fit TRBD1. Trimming removed 8 bases from V and 9 bases from J; junction bases left unmatched: 9. The germline V gene encodes CDR1 LNHDA and CDR2 SQIVND (reference sequence). CDR3 length: 14 residues. Complete variable domain (other parts from reference TRBV19 and TRBJ1-6): DGGITQSPKYLFRKEGQNVTLSCEQNLNHDAMYWYRQDPGQGLRLIYYSQIVNDFQKGDIAEGYSVSREKKESFPLTVTSAQKNPTAFYLCASGPGGIGSPLHFGNGTRLTVT.

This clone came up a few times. The CDR3 sequence is CASNNPNSPLHF. CDR3 nucleotide sequence: TGTGCCAGCAACAACCCTAATTCACCCCTCCACTTT. The chain links TRBV6-5 to TRBJ1-6, with D unclear. Trimming cost V 7 bases and J 6 bases, with 7 bases left between them. In germline, CDR1 is MNHEY, CDR2 SVGAGI. The CDR3 spans 12 residues.